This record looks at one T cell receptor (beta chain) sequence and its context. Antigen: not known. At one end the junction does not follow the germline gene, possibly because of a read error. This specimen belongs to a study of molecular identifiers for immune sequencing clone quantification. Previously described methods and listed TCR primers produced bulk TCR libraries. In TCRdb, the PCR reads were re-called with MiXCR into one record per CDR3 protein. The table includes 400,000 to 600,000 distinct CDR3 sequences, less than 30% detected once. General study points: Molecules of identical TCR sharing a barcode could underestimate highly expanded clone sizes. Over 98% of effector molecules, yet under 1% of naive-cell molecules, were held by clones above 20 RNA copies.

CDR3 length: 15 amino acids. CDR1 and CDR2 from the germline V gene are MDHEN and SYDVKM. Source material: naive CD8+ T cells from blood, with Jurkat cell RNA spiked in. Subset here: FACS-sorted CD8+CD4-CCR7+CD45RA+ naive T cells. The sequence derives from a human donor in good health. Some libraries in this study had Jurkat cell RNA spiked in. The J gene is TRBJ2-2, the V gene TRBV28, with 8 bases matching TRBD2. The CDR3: CVSSQREWGTGELFF. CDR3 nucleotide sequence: TGTGTCAGCAGTCAGCGGGAGTGGGGGACCGGGGAGCTGTTTTTT.